This is a list of T cell receptor beta chains from one sample in a study of long-term antiretroviral therapy in people with HIV. Using immunoSEQ multiplex PCR, the repertoire was profiled, and TCRdb retains in-frame clones only, with some absent. The data hold tens of thousands of clones, with less than 85% observed a single time. This specimen was unsorted PBMCs, taken 0.5 years before starting antiretroviral therapy. These receptors were collected from a middle-aged man with HIV. Both conserved end residues are part of each CDR3. D genes are given only for firm matches. The listing skips clone size in some rows; elsewhere it reads once, few, many or a size class.

TRBJ2-3 | TRBV7-2 | NA | NA | TGTGCCAGCAGCCTAACAGATACGCAGTATTTT | CASSLTDTQYF
TRBJ1-4 | TRBV25-1 | NA | NA | TGTGCCAGCAGTGGTTTGGGGGAAAAACTGTTTTTT | CASSGLGEKLFF
TRBJ1-3 | TRBV7-8 | TRBD1 | NA | TGTGCCAGCAGCTTAGGAGGGACAGGGGCTTCTGGAAACACCATATATTTT | CASSLGGTGASGNTIYF
TRBJ1-5 | TRBV30 | TRBD1 | NA | TGTGCCGGCGGGACAGGCCAAGGTCAGCCCCAGCATTTT | CAGGTGQGQPQHF
TRBJ1-1 | TRBV7-9 | TRBD1 | NA | TGTGCCAGCAGCTCCTGGGAGGGCAGGGGGCTTATCCTATCCCCTGAAGCTTTCTTT | CASSSWEGRGLILSPEAFF
TRBJ1-2 | TRBV5-1 | TRBD1 | few | TGCGCCAGCAGCTTGGAAGCAGGGGGTGGCTACACCTTC | CASSLEAGGGYTF
TRBJ1-6 | TRBV28 | TRBD1 | NA | TGTGCCAGCACTTCACAGGGGGCTTCCTATAATTCACCCCTCCACTTT | CASTSQGASYNSPLHF
TRBJ2-7 | TRBV6-6 | TRBD1 | NA | TGTGCCAGCAGGTGGGACAGATCCCTCGAGCAGTACTTC | CASRWDRSLEQYF
TRBJ2-5 | TRBV27 | NA | NA | TGTGCCAGCAGTTTAAATATCTTGGAGACCCAGTACTTC | CASSLNILETQYF
TRBJ2-3 | TRBV7-8 | TRBD2 | NA | TGTGCCAGCTCCATGGGGCGGGGGGGCCAAAATACGCAGTATTTT | CASSMGRGGQNTQYF
TRBJ2-7 | TRBV6-5 | NA | NA | TGTGCCAGCAGCGTTACGACAGGTTCCTACGAGCAGTACTTC | CASSVTTGSYEQYF
TRBJ2-5 | TRBV7-7 | TRBD1 | once | TGTGCTAGCAGCTTTGGGGGACAGACCCAAGAGACCCAGTACTTC | CASSFGGQTQETQYF
TRBJ2-1 | TRBV7-6 | NA | NA | TGTGCCAGCAGCTTAAAGTCGCGGGCTAGCGACTACAATGAGCAGTTCTTC | CASSLKSRASDYNEQFF
TRBJ2-2 | TRBV11-2 | NA | NA | TGTGCCAGCAGCTTAGGAACAGCCGGGGAGCTGTTTTTT | CASSLGTAGELFF
TRBJ1-1 | TRBV5-6 | NA | NA | TGTGCCAGCAGCTTCAACACTGAAGCTTTCTTT | CASSFNTEAFF
TRBJ1-2 | TRBV27 | NA | NA | TGTGCCAGCAAACGCACGGGAGCTGATTATGGCTACACCTTC | CASKRTGADYGYTF